These T cell receptor beta chains were read from a single sample in a study of preoperative IRX-2 immunotherapy in early breast cancer. Clones were read by immunoSEQ multiplex PCR, and TCRdb kept only the in-frame ones, dropping some. The data show approximately 11,000 clones, 65% to 90% seen once. The specimen was lymph node tissue, collected before IRX-2 immunotherapy. The source is a human donor with breast cancer. CDR3s include the opening cysteine and the closing phenylalanine or tryptophan. A D gene is named only where the DNA matches it firmly. Size tells how often a clone was seen (once, few, many) or the class of an expanded clone, and some rows leave it out.

TGTGCCAGCAGTTCAGCGAGGCACAATGAGCAGTTCTTC,CASSSARHNEQFF,NA,NA,TRBJ2-1,TRBV6-8
TGCGCCAGCAGCTTGGGGGGACTAGCGGGAGGGGAAGAGCAGTACTTC,CASSLGGLAGGEEQYF,once,TRBD2,TRBJ2-7,TRBV5-1
TGCGCCAGCCGCTTAGTACGGGGGGCGACCGGGGAGCTGTTTTTT,CASRLVRGATGELFF,NA,NA,TRBJ2-2,TRBV5-1
TGTGCCAGCAAGATTGAAATGACATCCGGACAGCCCCAGCATTTT,CASKIEMTSGQPQHF,NA,NA,TRBJ1-5,TRBV6-8
TGTGCCAGCAGCTTCTCGGTTTTCTATGGCTACACCTTC,CASSFSVFYGYTF,NA,NA,TRBJ1-2,TRBV6-8
TGTGCCAGTAGGGAACAGGGTAGCCGTCGCAATCAGCCCCAGCATTTT,CASREQGSRRNQPQHF,NA,NA,TRBJ1-5,TRBV19
TGTGCCAGTAGTATAGAAGCCAGCTCCTACGAGCAGTACTTC,CASSIEASSYEQYF,NA,NA,TRBJ2-7,TRBV19
TGTGCCAGTAGTCTAGGGACGAAGGCGAGCACTGAAGCTTTCTTT,CASSLGTKASTEAFF,NA,NA,TRBJ1-1,TRBV19
TGTGCCAGCAGCCAGGGGGCTTCTAGCGGGAGGAACACCGGGGAGCTGTTTTTT,CASSQGASSGRNTGELFF,once,TRBD2,TRBJ2-2,TRBV7-8
TGTGCCATCACGCCTGGGATAGGCGATGAGCAGTTCTTC,CAITPGIGDEQFF,NA,NA,TRBJ2-1,TRBV6-8
TGTGCCAGCTCGGAGGGGGCGCCCACTGAAGCTTTCTTT,CASSEGAPTEAFF,NA,TRBD1,TRBJ1-1,TRBV18
TGCGCCAGCAGCTTGGCCGGGCAGGGAACAGATACGCAGTATTTT,CASSLAGQGTDTQYF,NA,NA,TRBJ2-3,TRBV5-1
TGCAGCGTTGAAGAACAGGGGAAAGATACGCAGTATTTT,CSVEEQGKDTQYF,NA,TRBD1,TRBJ2-3,TRBV29-1
TGTGCCAGCAGAATCTACAGGGGGCAGGGCGGGGAGCTGTTTTTT,CASRIYRGQGGELFF,NA,TRBD1,TRBJ2-2,TRBV7-7
TGTGCCAGCAGTTTCGGGCCTCGGTATGGCTACACCTTC,CASSFGPRYGYTF,NA,NA,TRBJ1-2,TRBV28
TGTGCCACCATGGAAACGGCTCGCCTAAGTGAAGCTTTCTTT,CATMETARLSEAFF,NA,NA,TRBJ1-1,TRBV12-2
TGTGCCACCAGCAGAGATTGGGGCGGGGCAGCCAAAAACATTCAGTACTTC,CATSRDWGGAAKNIQYF,NA,NA,TRBJ2-4,TRBV15
TGTGCCAGCGGAGGCATAGGAGTGGGGTCTGGGGCCAACGTCCTGACTTTC,CASGGIGVGSGANVLTF,NA,NA,TRBJ2-6,TRBV6-8
TGTGCCAGCTCAGCCCAGGGTGGGGATCAGCCCCAGCATTTT,CASSAQGGDQPQHF,NA,NA,TRBJ1-5,TRBV18
TGTGCCAGCAGTGCCTCCGACAGGCGATTCTATGGCTACACCTTC,CASSASDRRFYGYTF,once,NA,TRBJ1-2,TRBV22-1
TGTGCCAGTAGCCGGGACAGAGAGAATGAAAAACTGTTTTTT,CASSRDRENEKLFF,once,TRBD1,TRBJ1-4,TRBV19
TGTGCCAGCAGTCTCAGCAGTACGAGAGGGCGGCCCGTTGAGACCCAGTACTTC,CASSLSSTRGRPVETQYF,NA,NA,TRBJ2-5,TRBV28
TGCAGCGTTCATTACAGGGTAGGGACCCAGTACTTC,CSVHYRVGTQYF,NA,NA,TRBJ2-5,TRBV29-1
TGTGCCAGCCTATCCCAGATACAGGGGTGGCAGCCCCAGCATTTT,CASLSQIQGWQPQHF,NA,TRBD1,TRBJ1-5,TRBV6-8
TGCGCCAGCCATCGCGGGGAGGTAGGCACTGAAGCTTTCTTT,CASHRGEVGTEAFF,once,NA,TRBJ1-1,TRBV5-1
TGTGCCAGCAGTTACGGGGACAACACAGATACGCAGTATTTT,CASSYGDNTDTQYF,NA,NA,TRBJ2-3,TRBV6-8
TGTGCCAGTCATCAGGGGGCTACTAGCTATGGCTACACCTTC,CASHQGATSYGYTF,NA,TRBD1,TRBJ1-2,TRBV19
TGCAGCGTCGCACAGGGGGCTCTTTCCTACGAGCAGTACTTC,CSVAQGALSYEQYF,NA,TRBD1,TRBJ2-7,TRBV29-1
TGTGCCAGCAGCGGAAAAGACGGCAGGGGCGACACAGATACGCAGTATTTT,CASSGKDGRGDTDTQYF,NA,NA,TRBJ2-3,TRBV7-7
TGTGCCTGGAGTACCGGGCCGATGAATGAAAAACTGTTTTTT,CAWSTGPMNEKLFF,NA,NA,TRBJ1-4,TRBV30
TGTGCCAGCAGCTTAGGGGGGCGCGGCACCGGGGAGCTGTTTTTT,CASSLGGRGTGELFF,NA,NA,TRBJ2-2,TRBV11-3
TGCAGCGTTGTGCCCGGGGGGAAGGTAATTGAAGCTTTCTTT,CSVVPGGKVIEAFF,NA,NA,TRBJ1-1,TRBV29-1
TGCGCCAGCAGCTTAGCTGGTCAGGGGGGGCATGGCTACACCTTC,CASSLAGQGGHGYTF,NA,TRBD1,TRBJ1-2,TRBV23-1
TGTGCCAGTAGAGGTAGGGGCAGCAACACTGAAGCTTTCTTT,CASRGRGSNTEAFF,NA,NA,TRBJ1-1,TRBV19
TGCGCCAGCAGCTTGGTTTCAAGGCAGGGGAGGTCTGGGGCCAACGTCCTGACTTTC,CASSLVSRQGRSGANVLTF,NA,NA,TRBJ2-6,TRBV5-1
TGCGCCAGCAGCCAAGTAGCGACAGCGGGCGAGCAGTACTTC,CASSQVATAGEQYF,NA,NA,TRBJ2-7,TRBV23-1
TGTGCCAGCAGTGAAGGAGGGTTTGGAAACACCATATATTTT,CASSEGGFGNTIYF,NA,NA,TRBJ1-3,TRBV9
TGTGCCAGCAGTTTCCGCTATAGCAATCAGTCCCAGCATTTT,CASSFRYSNQSQHF,NA,NA,TRBJ1-5,TRBV28
TGTGCCAGCAGTTCAGGGGGCGGTGAAAAACTGTTTTTT,CASSSGGGEKLFF,few,TRBD1,TRBJ1-4,TRBV6-8
TGTGCCAGCTCACCATTTTGGGCCCAACCGGGGGATGAGCAGTTCTTC,CASSPFWAQPGDEQFF,NA,NA,TRBJ2-1,TRBV18
TGTGCCTGGAGCAGAAGTACTAGCGGGACCGGGGAGCTGTTTTTT,CAWSRSTSGTGELFF,few,TRBD2,TRBJ2-2,TRBV30
TGTGCCAGCAGTGCGGCAGGGGGCGAAACTGAAGCTTTCTTT,CASSAAGGETEAFF,few,TRBD1,TRBJ1-1,TRBV6-8
TGTGCCAGCAGCCACACTCCGGGACAGGGGCTCTACGAGCAGTACTTC,CASSHTPGQGLYEQYF,NA,TRBD1,TRBJ2-7,TRBV28
TGCGCCAGCAGCTTGGGTGGCAGCAACTACAATGAGCAGTTCTTC,CASSLGGSNYNEQFF,NA,NA,TRBJ2-1,TRBV5-1
TGCGCCAGCAGCCCTGTACAGGGTTTGGTTTCTCGGGAGCTGTTTTTT,CASSPVQGLVSRELFF,NA,NA,TRBJ2-2,TRBV5-1